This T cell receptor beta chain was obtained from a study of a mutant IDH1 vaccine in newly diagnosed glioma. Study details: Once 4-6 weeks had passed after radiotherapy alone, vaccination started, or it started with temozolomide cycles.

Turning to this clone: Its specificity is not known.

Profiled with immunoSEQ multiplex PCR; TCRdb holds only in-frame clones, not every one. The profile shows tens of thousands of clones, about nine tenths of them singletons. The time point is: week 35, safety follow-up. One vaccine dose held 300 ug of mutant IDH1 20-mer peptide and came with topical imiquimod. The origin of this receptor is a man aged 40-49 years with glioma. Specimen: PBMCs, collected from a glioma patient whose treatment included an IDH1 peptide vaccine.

The CDR3 sequence is CASRLVLGSPGANVLTF. The CDR3 nucleotides are TGTGCAAGTCGCTTAGTCTTGGGGTCCCCTGGGGCCAACGTCCTGACTTTC. V is TRBV12-2 and J is TRBJ2-6. TRBV12-2 is a listed pseudogene. The CDR3 is made up of 17 amino acids.